The TCR beta chain described here comes from a study of blood T cell repertoires in COVID-19. The CDR3 sequence is 15 residues long. Trimming took 7 bases from V and 3 from J, leaving 19 bases between them. The germline CDR1 and CDR2 sequences are MNHEY and SVGAGI. Some clones are missing from TCRdb's copy, which holds only in-frame ones; the method was immunoSEQ multiplex PCR. The sample lists about 180,000 clones; roughly 80% were seen once. The chain has TRBV6-5 and TRBJ2-7; tentatively, D is TRBD2 (7 bases). The sequence came from a woman aged 40 to 50 with acute COVID-19. Material for sequencing was PBMCs or T cells enriched from blood (not recorded which). CDR3 nucleotide sequence: TGTGCCAGCAAAGGGGGGCGGGAGAAGAACTACGAGCAGTACTTC. This codes for CASKGGREKNYEQYF.